A single T cell receptor (beta chain) is shown here with its context. Its antigen has not been determined. There are no base qualities to consult, and no much larger clone falls within one base. CDR1 and CDR2, per the germline V gene, are SGHAT and FQNNGV. The junction shows trimming of 3 bases on V and 0 bases on J, and the gene matches do not reach 3 bases of it. The CDR3 covers 17 residues, taking in both the cysteine and the phenylalanine. Only the CDR3 portion is preserved as DNA: 51 bases, with reading frame beginning at the first base. Whole blood was collected in K2EDTA tubes by collaborating institutions according to the institutions' own protocols. For TCRbeta analysis, collaborator samples were shipped as frozen whole blood, as isolated PBMCs, or as DNA extracted from either sample type. This entry belongs to a study of blood T cell repertoires in COVID-19 (dated by TCRdb to 2020 to 2022). General notes on the study: The collaborator samples originated in the United States, Italy and Spain and spanned the acute and convalescent phases of COVID-19. Sample metadata almost always included a de-identified subject ID, COVID-19 status, age in years and sex. HLA class I and class II types, where available, came from metadata supplied by the sample provider rather than from assay-based typing. The samples were drawn from two sources: the first 160 participants of the ongoing ImmuneRACE study, and 1,000 to 1,500 subjects contributed by 6 global collaborators. The material from the prospective study consisted of cDNA or gDNA derived from T cells, B-cell-depleted T cells, or PBMCs. Deeply sampled blood TCRbeta repertoires from subjects exposed to, actively infected with, or recovered from COVID-19 were included in the dataset. The repertoires were released in a freely available public database intended as a resource for research on the immune response to SARS-CoV-2.

Paper-wide results and their limitations: The quantity of clinical and demographic metadata differed by source and by participant and was supplied without curation.

TCRbeta CDR3 regions were amplified from genomic DNA by means of the immunoSEQ Assay, a bias-controlled multiplex PCR. For the original study's pipeline: The number of nucleated cells in each sample was estimated by amplification of reference gene primers within the assay. To quantify the absolute abundance of each unique TCRbeta CDR3 rearrangement, sequence reads were collapsed and filtered. For each sample, productive Simpson clonality was calculated as the square root of Simpson's diversity index over productive rearrangements. Here the immuneACCESS table is served through TCRdb, limited to in-frame sequences with V and J called. Missing clones are a known gap in these copies; in checked studies unresolved V genes cover under half, and the rest lacks a known reason. V, J and clone size are taken as reported in that table, and D and trimming were inferred from the DNA itself. This sample holds roughly 140,000 clones; approximately 90% were observed only once. The ten most abundant clones make up about 16% of the sample.

The sequence links TRBV11-2 to TRBJ2-2, and 11 junctional nucleotides match TRBD2. The receptor's source is a woman aged 35 to 49 with acute or convalescent COVID-19. Input material: peripheral blood. The CDR3 region reads CASSFVAGGTNTGELFF. The DNA is TGTGCCAGCAGCTTCGTAGCGGGGGGGACGAACACCGGGGAGCTGTTTTTT.